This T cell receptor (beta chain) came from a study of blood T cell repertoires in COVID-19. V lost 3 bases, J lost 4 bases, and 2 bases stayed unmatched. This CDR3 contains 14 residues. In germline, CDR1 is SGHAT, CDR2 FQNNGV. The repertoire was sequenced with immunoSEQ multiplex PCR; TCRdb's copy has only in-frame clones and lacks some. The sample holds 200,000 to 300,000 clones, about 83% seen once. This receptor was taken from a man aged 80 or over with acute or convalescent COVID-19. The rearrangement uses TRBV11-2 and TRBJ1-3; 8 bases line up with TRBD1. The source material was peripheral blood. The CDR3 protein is CASSLDRVGNTIYF. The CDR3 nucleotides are TGTGCCAGCAGCTTGGACAGGGTCGGAAACACCATATATTTT.